This entry features one T cell receptor (beta chain) sequence. One Seattle source followed patients from active infection through their disease course. This specimen comes from a study of blood T cell repertoires in COVID-19. Looking at the study overall: Italy, Spain and the United States were the sources of the convalescent and acute COVID-19 samples. The cDNA or gDNA used as material had been derived from T cells, B-cell-depleted T cells, or PBMCs.

Per the germline V gene, CDR1 is SGHTA and CDR2 is FQGNSA. The junction had 5 bases not matched to a gene; V was cut back by 1 base and J by 2 bases. This CDR3 comprises 15 residues. Authors' processing steps: Counts of nucleated cells, estimated from reference gene primer amplification, were obtained. TCRdb's copy holds only in-frame clones and misses some; the assay was immunoSEQ multiplex PCR. Clone size and V and J calls were adopted from that table, with D and trimming inferred from the DNA. The sample has fewer than 200,000 clones, around 81% seen once. Sample: peripheral blood. This receptor was identified in a woman older than 75 with COVID-19, enrolled during active disease. V usage is TRBV7-2 and J usage is TRBJ2-7; 7 positions match TRBD2. CDR3 sequence reads: CASSLEAGETYEQYF. The CDR3 DNA sequence: TGTGCCAGCAGCTTAGAGGCGGGGGAAACCTACGAGCAGTACTTC.